The present T cell receptor (beta chain) was sequenced within a study of radiation and T cells in renal cell carcinoma (dated by TCRdb to 2018 to 2021). With respect to the entire study: The samples were obtained from a clinical trial, where primary renal cell carcinomas were treated with 15 Gy stereotactic body radiation therapy and then removed by nephrectomy 4 weeks afterward. In total, roughly 51 samples underwent TCR beta sequencing: roughly 25 tumors plus 27 peripheral blood samples. Across all 50 or so samples, several million unique CDR3 nucleotide sequences, encoding 2,658,974 unique CDR3 amino acid sequences, were identified.

The CDR3 contains 15 residues, cysteine and phenylalanine counted. Only the CDR3 DNA stays, 45 bases, in frame from base 1. V and J are truncated by 1 base and 4 bases respectively, leaving an intervening sequence of 13 bases. CDR1 and CDR2 were assigned from the germline V gene as SGHTA and FQGNSA. Concerning this clone itself: There is no known antigen for this receptor. No per-base quality is available; no much larger clone lies one base away.

The immunoSEQ kit was used, according to the manufacturer's recommendations, to generate TCR beta libraries from genomic DNA. To prepare the libraries, a first multiplex PCR with proprietary primers was run, followed by a second PCR that added unique barcodes, and a bead cleanup was done after each round. A kit-provided positive control reaction and a negative control reaction were included in every sample batch. The final libraries underwent checking on an Agilent 4200 TapeStation D1000 ScreenTape, volumetric pooling, and quantification by qPCR. An Illumina NextSeq500 fitted with a MidOutput 150-cycle cartridge performed the sequencing, running 156 Read1 cycles and 15 Index1 cycles with the kit's custom primers. The pooled library was loaded at 0.85 to 1 pM, with an approximately 20% PhiX control spiked in. Per the source publication's procedure: The vendor-processed data were analyzed in R, and a clonotype was defined as all T cells that share the same CDR3 nucleotide sequence. For clone abundance analyses, frequencies were normalized to the 10,000 most abundant clones per sample. Public T cell clones, which averaged fewer than five per sample, were excluded before analysis. Tumor-enriched clonotypes and baseline blood-enriched clonotypes were defined as those with an abundance difference of at least 32-fold between compartments. A beta-binomial differential abundance model was applied to find clonotypes that expanded or contracted between blood time points. Tumor-blood repertoire similarity was measured with the Baroni-Urbani and Buser coefficient, and group comparisons used two-tailed Wilcoxon tests in R. TCRdb carries this immuneACCESS record with in-frame sequences only. Its versions omit some clonotypes, under half of them owing to an unresolved V gene in the studies checked, with the rest unexplained. The D gene and trimming were derived from the DNA, and the V and J assignments and clone size from that table. Across this sample there are 100,000 to 150,000 clones, with around 81% seen only once. The ten largest account for 5.8% of the sample.

The time point label for this specimen denotes: blood 2 weeks post-SBRT. According to the study, the label for this sample's treatment or condition signals: 15 Gy SBRT to primary tumor, nephrectomy 4 weeks later. To track tumor-enriched clonotypes, serial peripheral blood was sampled from radiation-treated patients at baseline and at 2 weeks and 4 weeks after SBRT. Renal cell carcinoma with clear cell pathology was present in all patients. Genomic DNA for TCR sequencing was prepared using the QIAamp DNA Blood Mini Kit (Qiagen). The analyses included only samples that passed all quality control checks. What the work shows at the level of the full study, not this receptor alone: Because no pretreatment tumor biopsies were available, whether clonotypes were present in the tumor at baseline could not be determined. Effects of radiation dose or scheduling on the TCR repertoire could not be addressed with the single-armed trial design. An increase in top tumor clonotypes in blood was observed from baseline to 2 weeks post-radiation, followed by contraction by 4 weeks, which was taken to suggest transient expansion of tumor-resident clones. Dynamics of the blood repertoire were not tracked past 4 weeks after treatment.

The source is a man aged 45-60 years with renal cell carcinoma. This material consisted of blood, taken from a patient whose treatment included radiotherapy and nephrectomy. The chain is assembled from TRBV7-2 and TRBJ1-2, with the identity of the D gene unclear. The sequence in DNA is TGTGCCAGCAGCTTAGGTGTCCAGTCGTTCTATGGCTACACCTTC. Translation gives CASSLGVQSFYGYTF.